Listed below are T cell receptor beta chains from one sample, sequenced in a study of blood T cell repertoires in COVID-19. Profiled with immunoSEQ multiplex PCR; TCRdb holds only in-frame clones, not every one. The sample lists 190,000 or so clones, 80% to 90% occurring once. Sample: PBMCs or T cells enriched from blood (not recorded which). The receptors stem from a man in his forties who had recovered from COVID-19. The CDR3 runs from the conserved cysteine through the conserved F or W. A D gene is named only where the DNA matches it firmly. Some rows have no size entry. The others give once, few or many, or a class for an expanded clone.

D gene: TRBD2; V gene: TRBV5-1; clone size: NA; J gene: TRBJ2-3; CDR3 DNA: TGCGCCAGCAGTCCGGGAGCGGGAGGGTCCACAGATACGCAGTATTTT; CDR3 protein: CASSPGAGGSTDTQYF
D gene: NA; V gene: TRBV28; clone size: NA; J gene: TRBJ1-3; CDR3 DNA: TGTGCCAGCAGTGATACAGGTCACTTCTCTGGAAACACCATATATTTT; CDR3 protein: CASSDTGHFSGNTIYF
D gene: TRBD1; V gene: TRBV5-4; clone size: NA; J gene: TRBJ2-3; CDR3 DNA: TGTGCCAGCAGCTTGGACCCGACAGGGGTTAGCACAGATACGCAGTATTTT; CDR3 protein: CASSLDPTGVSTDTQYF
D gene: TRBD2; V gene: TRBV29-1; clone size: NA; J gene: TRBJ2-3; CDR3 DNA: TGCAGCCACCCGGGACTAGCGGGAGATACGCAGTATTTT; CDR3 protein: CSHPGLAGDTQYF
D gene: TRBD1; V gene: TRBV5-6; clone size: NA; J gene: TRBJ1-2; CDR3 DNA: TGTGCCAGCAGCTTGGGACAGGGGGCGCGAAGCTATGGCTACACCTTC; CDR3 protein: CASSLGQGARSYGYTF
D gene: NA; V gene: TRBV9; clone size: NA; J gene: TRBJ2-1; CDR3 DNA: TGTGCCAGCAGCGTAGCTGTCCTAGCCAACAATGAGCAGTTCTTC; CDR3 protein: CASSVAVLANNEQFF
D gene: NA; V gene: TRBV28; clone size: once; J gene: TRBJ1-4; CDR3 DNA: TGTGCCAGCAGCCTTGGGGACATTGAAAAACTGTTTTTT; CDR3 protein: CASSLGDIEKLFF
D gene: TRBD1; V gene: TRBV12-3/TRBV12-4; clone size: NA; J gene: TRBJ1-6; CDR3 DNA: TGTGCCAGCAGCTATAACAGGGGCCCCCTCCACTTT; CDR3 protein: CASSYNRGPLHF
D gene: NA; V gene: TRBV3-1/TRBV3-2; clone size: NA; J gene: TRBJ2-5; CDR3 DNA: TGTGCCAGCCTCTTAGCCGGGGAGACCCAGTACTTC; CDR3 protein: CASLLAGETQYF
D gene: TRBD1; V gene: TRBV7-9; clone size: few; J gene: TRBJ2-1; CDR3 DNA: TGTGCCAGCAGCTGGGACAGGGATGGGCAGTTCTTC; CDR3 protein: CASSWDRDGQFF
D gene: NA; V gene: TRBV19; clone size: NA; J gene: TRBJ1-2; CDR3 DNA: TGTGCCACCCAGCGGGGGGGTTCGGACTATGGCTACACCTTC; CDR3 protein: CATQRGGSDYGYTF
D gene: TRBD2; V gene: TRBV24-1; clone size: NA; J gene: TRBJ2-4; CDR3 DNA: TGTGCCACCAGTGCCCAGCGGGATCAGTTAAACATTCAGTACTTC; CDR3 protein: CATSAQRDQLNIQYF
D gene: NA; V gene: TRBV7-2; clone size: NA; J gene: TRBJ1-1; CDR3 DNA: TGTGCCAGCAGCTTCTGGGGAGGGAACACTGAAGCTTTCTTT; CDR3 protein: CASSFWGGNTEAFF
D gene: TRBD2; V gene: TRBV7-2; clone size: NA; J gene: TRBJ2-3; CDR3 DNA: TGTGCCAGCAGCTTTTTCGCGGGGGGGGCGGATACGCAGTATTTT; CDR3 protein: CASSFFAGGADTQYF
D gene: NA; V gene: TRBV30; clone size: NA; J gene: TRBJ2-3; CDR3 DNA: TGTGCCTCGACTAGGAGTATGACAGATACGCAGTATTTT; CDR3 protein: CASTRSMTDTQYF
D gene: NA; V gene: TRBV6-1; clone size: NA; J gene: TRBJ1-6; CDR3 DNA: TGTGCCAGCAGTGAAGACAGGTTTAATTCACCCCTCCACTTT; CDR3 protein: CASSEDRFNSPLHF
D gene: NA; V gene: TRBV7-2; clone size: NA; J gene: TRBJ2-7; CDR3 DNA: TGTGCCAGCAGCCTTTTTGGCCAGACTTCTCGCTACGAGCAGTACTTC; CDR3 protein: CASSLFGQTSRYEQYF
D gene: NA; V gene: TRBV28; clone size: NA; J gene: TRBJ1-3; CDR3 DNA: TGTGCCAGCAGTTTATTCAAAGCTAGCTCTGGAAACACCATATATTTT; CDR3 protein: CASSLFKASSGNTIYF
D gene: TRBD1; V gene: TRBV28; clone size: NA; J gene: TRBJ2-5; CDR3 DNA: TGTGCCAGCAGGGGGACGGACAGGGGAGGAGAGACCCAGTACTTC; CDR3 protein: CASRGTDRGGETQYF
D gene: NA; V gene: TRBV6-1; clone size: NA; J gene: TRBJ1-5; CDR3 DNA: TGTGCCAGCAGTGATCCAGGGTTAACGGATCAGCCCCAGCATTTT; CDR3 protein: CASSDPGLTDQPQHF
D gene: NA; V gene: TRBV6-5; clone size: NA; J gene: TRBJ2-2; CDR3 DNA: TGTGCCAGCAGTTACTGGGGGCCTCCGAATACCGGGGAGCTGTTTTTT; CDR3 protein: CASSYWGPPNTGELFF
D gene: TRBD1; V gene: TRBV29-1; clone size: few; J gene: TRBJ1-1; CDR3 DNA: TGCAGCGTTGAGAAAGGGGGCAGGGGGAGCACTGAAGCTTTCTTT; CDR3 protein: CSVEKGGRGSTEAFF
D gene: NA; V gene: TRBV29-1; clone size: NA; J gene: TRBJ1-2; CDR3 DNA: TGCAGCGTCCGACAGCTAGCTAACTATGGCTACACCTTC; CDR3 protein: CSVRQLANYGYTF
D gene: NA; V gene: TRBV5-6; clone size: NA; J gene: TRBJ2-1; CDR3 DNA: TGTGCCAGCAGCTTGGGTACAGGTTTCTACAATGAGCAGTTCTTC; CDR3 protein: CASSLGTGFYNEQFF
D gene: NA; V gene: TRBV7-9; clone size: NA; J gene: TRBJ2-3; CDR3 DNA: TGTGCCAGCAGCTCAGAGAGGAGTACAGATACGCAGTATTTT; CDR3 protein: CASSSERSTDTQYF
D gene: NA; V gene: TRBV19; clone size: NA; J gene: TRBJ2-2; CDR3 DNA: TGTGCCAGTAGACAAGGACTGTCCACCGGGGAGCTGTTTTTT; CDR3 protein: CASRQGLSTGELFF
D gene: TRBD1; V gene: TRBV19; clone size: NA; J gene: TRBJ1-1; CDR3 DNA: TGTGCCGTCAGGGGGCGCGAGGGCACTGAAGCTTTCTTT; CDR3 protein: CAVRGREGTEAFF
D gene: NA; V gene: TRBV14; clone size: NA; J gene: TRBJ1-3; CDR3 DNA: TGTGCCAGCAGCCCGGGACACTCTGGAAACACCATATATTTT; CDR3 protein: CASSPGHSGNTIYF
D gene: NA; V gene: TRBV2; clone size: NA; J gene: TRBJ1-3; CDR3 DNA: TGTGCCAGCAGTTCTGAGACTGCACACTCTGGAAACACCATATATTTT; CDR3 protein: CASSSETAHSGNTIYF
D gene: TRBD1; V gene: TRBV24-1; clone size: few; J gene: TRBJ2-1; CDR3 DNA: TGTGCCACCAGTGGAAGGGGGCGCGAACAGTTCTTC; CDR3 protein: CATSGRGREQFF
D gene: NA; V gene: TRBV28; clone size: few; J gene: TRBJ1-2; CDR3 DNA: TGTGCCAGCAGACCGGGAGGCTATGGCTACACCTTC; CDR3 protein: CASRPGGYGYTF
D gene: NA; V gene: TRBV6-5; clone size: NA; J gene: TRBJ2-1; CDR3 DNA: TGTGCCAGCAGCGTGGCCGTAGAGGGTGAGCAGTTCTTC; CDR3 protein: CASSVAVEGEQFF
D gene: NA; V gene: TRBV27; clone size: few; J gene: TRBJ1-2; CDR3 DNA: TGTGCCAGCAGGGGAGACGGGAGCTATGGCTACACCTTC; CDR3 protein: CASRGDGSYGYTF
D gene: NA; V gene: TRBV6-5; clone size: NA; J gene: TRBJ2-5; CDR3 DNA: TGTGCCAGCCCAGGGGCAGAACAAGAGACCCAGTACTTC; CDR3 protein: CASPGAEQETQYF
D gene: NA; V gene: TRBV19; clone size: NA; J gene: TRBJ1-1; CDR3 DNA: TGTGCCAGTAGTATTTGGGGGGAGACTGAAGCTTTCTTT; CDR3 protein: CASSIWGETEAFF
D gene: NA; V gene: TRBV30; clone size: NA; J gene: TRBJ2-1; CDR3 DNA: TGTGCCTGGAGTCGGGGGACGGCGAATGAGCAGTTCTTC; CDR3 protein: CAWSRGTANEQFF
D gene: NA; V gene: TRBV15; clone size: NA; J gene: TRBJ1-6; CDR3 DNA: TGTGCCACCAGCAGATGGGTGGGGCCGTGGTCACCCCTCCACTTT; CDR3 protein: CATSRWVGPWSPLHF
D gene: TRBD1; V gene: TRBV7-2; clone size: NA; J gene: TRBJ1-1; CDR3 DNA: TGTGCCAGCAGTTACACAGGGGGCACTGAAGCTTTCTTT; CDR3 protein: CASSYTGGTEAFF
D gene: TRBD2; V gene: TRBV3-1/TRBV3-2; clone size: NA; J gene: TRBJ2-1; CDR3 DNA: TGTGCCAGCAGCCAAGGGGGGACTAACTACAATGAGCAGTTCTTC; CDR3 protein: CASSQGGTNYNEQFF
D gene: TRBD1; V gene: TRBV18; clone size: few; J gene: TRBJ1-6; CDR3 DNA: TGTGCCAGCTCAGGGACAGGGGGCGCGAATTCACCCCTCCACTTT; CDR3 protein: CASSGTGGANSPLHF
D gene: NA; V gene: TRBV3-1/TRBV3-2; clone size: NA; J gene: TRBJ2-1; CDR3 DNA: TGTGCCAGCAGCTCAGGTCATGAGCAGTTCTTC; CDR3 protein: CASSSGHEQFF
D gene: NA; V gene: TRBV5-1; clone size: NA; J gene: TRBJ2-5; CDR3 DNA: TGCGCCAGCAGCCCGAACAGGGGAGGAGAGACCCAGTACTTC; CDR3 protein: CASSPNRGGETQYF
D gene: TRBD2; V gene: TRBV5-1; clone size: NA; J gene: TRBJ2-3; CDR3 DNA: TGCGCCAGCAGCGTAGGACTAGCGGAAAACACAGATACGCAGTATTTT; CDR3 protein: CASSVGLAENTDTQYF
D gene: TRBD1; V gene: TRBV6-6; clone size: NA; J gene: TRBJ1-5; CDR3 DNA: TGTGCCAGCAGATCAGGGGGAAGCAATCAGCCCCAGCATTTT; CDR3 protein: CASRSGGSNQPQHF
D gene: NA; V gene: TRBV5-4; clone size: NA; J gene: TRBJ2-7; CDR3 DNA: TGTGCCAGCAGCTTGGGCGGGGTAGGGGCCAACGAGCAGTACTTC; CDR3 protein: CASSLGGVGANEQYF
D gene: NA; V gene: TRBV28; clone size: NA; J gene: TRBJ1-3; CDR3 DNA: TGTGCCAGTTCTTGGGGGGGCACTGGAAACACCATATATTTT; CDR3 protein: CASSWGGTGNTIYF
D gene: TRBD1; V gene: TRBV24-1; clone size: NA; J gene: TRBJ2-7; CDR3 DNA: TGTGCCACCAGTGATACGCGGACAGGGTACGAGCAGTACTTC; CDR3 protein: CATSDTRTGYEQYF
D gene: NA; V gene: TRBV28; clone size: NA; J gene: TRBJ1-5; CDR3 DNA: TGTGCCAGCAGTCTCCCGGTAGGGGGGGATAGCAATCAGCCCCAGCATTTT; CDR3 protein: CASSLPVGGDSNQPQHF
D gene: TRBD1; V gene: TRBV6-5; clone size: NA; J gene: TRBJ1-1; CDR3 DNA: TGTGCCAGCAGACACGGGCAGGGGGCGACTGAAGCTTTCTTT; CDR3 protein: CASRHGQGATEAFF
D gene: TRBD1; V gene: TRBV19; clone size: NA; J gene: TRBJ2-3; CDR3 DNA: TGTGCCAGTGGGACAGTTAGCACAGATACGCAGTATTTT; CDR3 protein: CASGTVSTDTQYF